This section outlines one T cell receptor (beta chain) sequence together with its context. The sample holds a few counts of this clonotype. Its antigen remains undetermined. No base quality information exists; no much larger clone differs at one position. The CDR3 covers 18 residues, taking in both the cysteine and the phenylalanine. Only the CDR3 part of the read is kept: 54 bases, read in frame from the first base. CDR1 and CDR2 (SGHRS, YFSETQ) derive from the germline V gene. V trim: 4 bases; J trim: 0 bases; unmatched bases: 14. This specimen's time point label, per the study, means: patch test 2, 6 weeks after DPC sensitization. In the paper's terms, the treatment or condition label means: therapeutic diphenylcyclopropenone sensitization with weekly scalp DPC. Blood at each patch-test visit was drawn before the patch test was applied. Patients were eligible if aged 18 to 70, diagnosed with alopecia and judged suitable for DPC therapy, and pregnant patients were excluded. Total RNA was isolated from unfractionated whole blood collected in Tempus Blood RNA tubes.

This specimen belongs to a study of human T cells and chemical hapten exposure (dated by TCRdb to about 2021). Describing the broader study: For sensitization, 2% DPC in acetone was applied to a 2 cm by 2 cm area of upper inner arm skin. Blood samples were taken from patients before sensitization (week 0) and at 2, 6 and about 24 weeks after DPC sensitization. Patch testing was performed on the upper back with Finn chambers containing 0.01% DPC, and the patch tests were scored after 6 days according to International Contact Dermatitis Research Group standards. The libraries were sequenced as a pool, and the TCR yield per sample differed mostly because of small variations in library volumes within the pool. Throughout the study period of 20 to 30 weeks, patients also received therapeutic DPC doses to the scalp every week. The patient cohort, mostly female, included alopecia areata with under or over 50% scalp involvement, alopecia totalis and alopecia universalis. Blood for TCR sequencing was provided by twenty-nine alopecia patients at one to four time points (pre-sensitization, 2, 6 and 24 weeks). This study followed changes in the peripheral blood TCR repertoire in vivo during primary and secondary sensitization of alopecia patients to the hapten diphenylcyclopropenone (DPC).

On the study overall, not on this receptor specifically: Expanded TCRs formed significantly more large CDR3 similarity clusters than pre-sensitization or healthy control sets, consistent with antigen-driven responses. Patch test score was positively correlated with the number of PT1 expanded TCRs, with significance at thresholds 8, 16 and 32 but not at 4. No change with DPC sensitization was found in the number of TCRs above 1 in 1000 frequency, and no evidence of global repertoire structure alterations was found. Because every patient had alopecia, a presumed autoimmune disease, the patients' immune response might differ from that of healthy individuals. After repeated subsampling, the strength of the expansion versus patch-test correlation and the threshold at which it became significant changed.

The library was built by means of RACE. The instrument was a NextSeq 500. During library preparation, unique molecular identifiers were attached to individual cDNA molecules so that TCRs could be counted quantitatively and reproducibly. For every blood RNA sample, sequencing covered both the TCR alpha and TCR beta chains. In the authors' own workflow: The median number of TCRs per sample was approximately 96,000, ranging from about 23,224 to 690,600. The Decombinator software suite was used to annotate the V, J and CDR3 of the TCR reads. For PS versus PT1 abundance plots, all samples were subsampled to the same number of TCRs (28,000). Expanded TCRs were defined as absent before sensitization and observed at least eight times at the 2-week time point. Using fastp at Q25 and MiXCR, TCRdb reprocessed the public reads and kept productive beta chains. Here each entry gathers all rows of one CDR3 protein and keeps the most common genes and DNA. These V and J calls rely on TCRdb rather than the paper's analysis. Recorded for this sample are a few hundred thousand distinct CDR3 sequences; about 6.3% of them occurred a single time. The top ten constitute less than 6.5% of the sample.

The sequencing used whole blood, collected in connection with sensitization to the hapten diphenylcyclopropenone (DPC). This receptor was identified in a woman between 18 and 29 years old with alopecia areata. Some clones in this sample may be carry-over from other donors' samples. Recombination linked TRBV5-1 to TRBJ1-1; TRBD1 fits 8 bases in the junction. The CDR3: CASSPRDRKLRMNTEAFF. The DNA sequence follows: TGCGCCAGCAGCCCCCGGGACAGGAAACTCCGCATGAACACTGAAGCTTTCTTT.